Below are 29 T cell receptor beta chains sequenced from a single sample in a study of identical twins (dated by TCRdb to 2016 to 2017). The protocol used for the library was 5' RACE. Sequencing was performed on an Illumina HiSeq 2000. TCRdb reanalyzed the raw reads on its own, using fastp at Q25 for trimming and MiXCR for clone calling, and kept in-frame beta chains. Merged by CDR3 protein, the rows form single entries marked with the most common genes and DNA. This sample holds around 1.7 million distinct CDR3 sequences; less than 40% were observed only once. The ten most abundant clones make up 0.25% to 0.3% of the sample. The sample comprised cord blood. The source is a newborn girl in good health.

Here the CDR3 reads CASSAGVVTEAFF. CDR3 bases: TGTGCCAGCAGCGCGGGGGTTGTCACTGAAGCTTTCTTT. The chain is built from TRBV5-6 and TRBJ1-1; D is possibly TRBD1 (5 bases). The CDR3 totals 13 residues. Germline CDR1 and CDR2: SGHDT and YYEEEE. The V and J ends lost 4 bases and 4 bases respectively, with 11 bases between them.

V and J are TRBV29-1 and TRBJ1-1, with a tentative D call TRBD1 (5 bases). V was pared by 6 bases and J by 5 bases, with 13 bases between. The CDR3 loop spans 12 amino acids. From germline, CDR1 is SQVTM and CDR2 ANQGSEA. The CDR3 protein is CSVSRGGTEAFF. The CDR3 DNA reads TGCAGCGTATCTAGGGGTGGAACTGAAGCTTTCTTT. Full variable domain (missing parts from reference TRBV29-1 and TRBJ1-1): SAVISQKPSRDICQRGTSLTIQCQVDSQVTMMFWYRQQPGQSLTLIATANQGSEATYESGFVIDKFPISRPNLTFSTLTVSNMSPEDSSIYLCSVSRGGTEAFFGQGTRLTVV.

V usage is TRBV12-3 or TRBV12-4 and J usage is TRBJ2-1; no clear D gene. Near its end, the DNA agrees better with TRBJ2-7, so the J call may be wrong. The CDR3 extends over 16 amino acids. In DNA form, the CDR3 reads TGTGCCAGCAGTCATCCCGGGCCCTCACCCTACAATGAGCAGTACTTC. As protein: CASSHPGPSPYNEQYF.

The chain couples TRBV20-1 to TRBJ2-7, with D perhaps matching TRBD2 (6 bases). Germline values: CDR1 DFQATT, CDR2 SNEGSKA (reference sequence). This CDR3 is 15 amino acids long. Trimming stripped 0 bases from V and 3 bases from J, with 15 bases between. This chain's CDR3 is CSARDRASAYYEQYF. DNA for the CDR3: TGCAGTGCTAGAGATCGGGCTAGCGCTTACTACGAGCAGTACTTC.

The genes are TRBV6-1 and TRBJ1-1; possibly TRBD1 for D (6 bases). Germline V CDR1 and CDR2: MNHNS, SASEGT. Trimming cost V 6 bases and J 1 base, with 12 bases left between them. The CDR3 has 14 amino acids. DNA for the CDR3: TGTGCCAGCAGACCCACGGACAGGAACACTGAAGCTTTCTTT. Its protein product is CASRPTDRNTEAFF.

With respect to this clonotype: Since no conserved phenylalanine or tryptophan closes the CDR3, a read error is the likely cause. V and J are TRBV5-1 and TRBJ2-7; D gene ambiguous. Trimming took off 4 bases at V and 4 bases at J, with 6 bases between the two ends. CDR1 is SGHRS and CDR2 is YFSETQ in the germline V gene. The CDR3 extends over 11 amino acids. CDR3 nucleotide sequence: TGCGCCAGCAGCCTGGGATACGAGCAGTACTTG. Its protein is CASSLGYEQYL.

The chain combines TRBV6-6 with TRBJ2-2; 12 bases are a match to TRBD2. Germline CDR1 and CDR2: MNHNY and SVGAGI (reference sequence). With 7 bases clipped from V and 10 bases from J, the junction kept 7 bases outside the gene matches. The CDR3 consists of 14 residues. CDR3 protein: CASKTSGSNEELFF. DNA for the CDR3: TGTGCCAGCAAGACTAGCGGGAGTAATGAGGAGCTGTTTTTT.

The chain links TRBV12-3 or TRBV12-4 to TRBJ2-5; D gene ambiguous. The ends were cut back, 3 bases at V and 3 bases at J, with 8 bases in the middle. The CDR3 runs to 13 residues. The CDR3 reads CASSFRQEETQYF. CDR3 DNA sequence: TGTGCCAGCAGTTTTCGGCAAGAAGAGACCCAGTACTTC.

The chain uses TRBV6-1 and TRBJ2-4, with 9 bases fitting TRBD1. The J call is in doubt because the DNA end fits TRBJ2-7 better. The germline gives CDR1 MNHNS, CDR2 SASEGT. CDR3 size: 17 residues. CDR3 sequence reads: CASFPGQGPISRYEQYF. For the CDR3, the DNA is TGTGCCAGCTTCCCGGGACAGGGACCCATTTCCCGTTACGAGCAGTACTTC.

The CDR3 reads CSARDSGRTKGNIQYF. The CDR3 region has the DNA TGCAGTGCTAGAGATTCGGGACGGACCAAAGGGAACATTCAGTACTTC. The chain has TRBV20-1 and TRBJ2-4, with D perhaps being TRBD1 or TRBD2 (5 bases each). CDR1 DFQATT and CDR2 SNEGSKA come from the germline V gene (reference sequence). The CDR3 totals 16 residues. Deletions cut 0 bases from V and 7 bases from J, with 19 bases between.

This clonotype came up many times. The chain employs TRBV12-3 or TRBV12-4 and TRBJ2-7; maybe TRBD2 (6 bases). V was trimmed by 4 bases and J by 0 bases, leaving 10 bases between them. The CDR3 totals 14 residues. The CDR3, as DNA: TGTGCCAGCAGTTGGGCGGGGAGCTCCTACGAGCAGTACTTC. Residues: CASSWAGSSYEQYF.

This clonotype appeared a single time. The chain couples TRBV20-1 to TRBJ1-6; 9 bases map to TRBD1. Germline V gives CDR1 DFQATT, CDR2 SNEGSKA (reference sequence). The V and J ends lost 3 bases and 8 bases, in that order; junction bases with no gene match: 5. The CDR3 runs to 14 residues. The CDR3 region is CSARYTGGDSPLHF. The DNA of the CDR3 is TGCAGTGCTAGGTATACAGGGGGCGATTCACCCCTCCACTTT.

In nucleotides, the CDR3 is TGTGCCAGCAGCAACCGGGACAGGAGCCCCTACGAGCAGTACTTC. Translation gives CASSNRDRSPYEQYF. The chain uses TRBV7-2 and TRBJ2-7, with 8 positions matching TRBD1. Germline assignment: CDR1 SGHTA and CDR2 FQGNSA. This CDR3 comprises 15 residues. Trimming took 5 bases from V and 2 from J; bases not matched to a gene: 8.

V gene TRBV7-2 combines with J gene TRBJ2-5; 11 bases fit TRBD1. CDR3 length: 15 residues. V lost 2 bases and J lost 11; bases outside the gene matches: 10. Germline V CDR1 and CDR2: SGHTA, FQGNSA. CDR3 in DNA: TGTGCCAGCAGCTTAAGGGACAGGGGGGACAATGAGCAGTACTTC. The encoded protein is CASSLRDRGDNEQYF.

V usage is TRBV7-8 and J usage is TRBJ2-5, with D unresolved. The J call may be faulty, since TRBJ2-4 better matches the DNA end. CDR3 length: 16 amino acids. Germline loops: CDR1 SGHVS, CDR2 FQNEAQ. The DNA of the CDR3 is TGTGCCAGCAGCTTAGGTCGACGGCCCCTGGCCAACATTCAGTACTTC. It yields the protein CASSLGRRPLANIQYF.

This rearrangement joins TRBV20-1 to TRBJ2-7; possibly TRBD2 for D (6 bases). The CDR3 has 14 residues. V shed 3 bases and J shed 0 bases, with 12 bases lying between them. Germline V gives CDR1 DFQATT, CDR2 SNEGSKA (reference sequence). DNA of the CDR3: TGCAGTGCTAGCAGGCTAGCGTACTCCTACGAGCAGTACTTC. It specifies CSASRLAYSYEQYF.

This clonotype was seen only a few times. The chain's CDR3 is CRSTGQGLDSPLHF. The DNA for the CDR3 is TGCAGGTCTACGGGACAGGGTCTTGATTCACCCCTCCACTTT. The chain has TRBV29-1 and TRBJ1-6, with 9 bases matching TRBD1. This CDR3 spans 14 amino acids. Germline CDR1 is SQVTM and CDR2 is ANQGSEA. Supplemented by reference TRBV29-1 and TRBJ1-6, the full variable domain reads SAVISQKPSRDICQRGTSLTIQCQVDSQVTMMFWYRQQPGQSLTLIATANQGSEATYESGFVIDKFPISRPNLTFSTLTVSNMSPEDSSIYLCRSTGQGLDSPLHFGNGTRLTVT.

This clonotype has at least ten counts. The rearrangement links TRBV12-3 or TRBV12-4 to TRBJ2-4; D is tentatively TRBD1 or TRBD2 (5 bases each). The CDR3 is 14 residues long. The germline V and J ends were trimmed by 6 bases and 6 bases, with 15 bases remaining between them. The CDR3 loop reads CASSPVGTLNIQYF. The CDR3 DNA reads as TGTGCCAGCAGCCCTGTCGGGACCCTAAACATTCAGTACTTC.

This rearrangement joins TRBV5-1 to TRBJ2-7, with 11 nucleotides matching TRBD2. The CDR3 is made up of 16 amino acids. The V gene's germline CDR1 is SGHRS and CDR2 YFSETQ. V was clipped by 1 base and J by 5 bases; unmatched bases: 8. The CDR3 sequence: CASSLFSTSGVHEQYF. In DNA form, the CDR3 reads TGCGCCAGCAGCTTGTTTTCGACTAGCGGGGTCCACGAGCAGTACTTC.

J is TRBJ2-7 and V is TRBV7-9; TRBD1 might be the D (5 bases). The germline V gene encodes CDR1 SEHNR and CDR2 FQNEAQ (reference sequence). V was clipped by 1 base and J by 2 bases, with 15 bases between them. CDR3 size: 16 residues. The CDR3 sequence: CASSLELSGQPYEQYF. The CDR3 DNA follows: TGTGCCAGCAGCTTAGAACTGTCAGGACAACCCTACGAGCAGTACTTC.

This rearrangement joins TRBV7-9 to TRBJ1-2; D ambiguous. Trimming took off 6 bases at V and 2 bases at J, with 13 bases between the two ends. This CDR3 spans 14 amino acids. Germline lookup yields CDR1 SEHNR and CDR2 FQNEAQ (reference sequence). CDR3 region: CASRQTGLNYGYTF. CDR3 bases: TGTGCCAGCAGGCAAACGGGGTTGAACTATGGCTACACCTTC.

The gene calls are TRBV5-4 and TRBJ2-7; 7 bases match TRBD1. The J call is in doubt because the DNA end fits TRBJ2-5 better. Germline V gene sequence: CDR1 SGHNT, CDR2 YYREEE (reference sequence). The CDR3 is 14 residues long. The CDR3 sequence: CASLLDRAEKTQYF. CDR3 sequence (DNA): TGTGCCAGCCTCCTCGACAGGGCGGAAAAGACCCAGTACTTC.

The chain carries TRBV20-1 and TRBJ1-4, with 9 positions matching TRBD1. The V segment lost 6 bases and the J segment 6 bases; nucleotides outside the gene matches: 5. Germline CDR1 is DFQATT and CDR2 is SNEGSKA (reference sequence). The CDR3 has 13 residues. For the CDR3, the DNA is TGCAGTGCCCCCGGGACAGGGTATGAAAAACTGTTTTTT. Encoded protein: CSAPGTGYEKLFF.

This clonotype was found a few times. This chain uses TRBV5-1 with TRBJ2-1; D is undetermined. Trimming removed 4 bases from V and 6 bases from J, with 11 bases in between. Germline V gene sequence: CDR1 SGHRS, CDR2 YFSETQ. CDR3 length: 13 amino acids. The CDR3 DNA reads TGCGCCAGCAGCCCCGACCTCTTCAATGAGCAGTTCTTC. It specifies CASSPDLFNEQFF.

The V call is TRBV3-1, the J call TRBJ2-5; the match to TRBD2 covers 7 bases. Germline CDR1 LGHDT, CDR2 YNNKEL (reference sequence). The CDR3 totals 12 residues. V was clipped by 0 bases and J by 9 bases; unmatched bases: 1. The CDR3 reads CASSQDGGAQYF. CDR3 coding DNA: TGTGCCAGCAGCCAAGATGGGGGGGCCCAGTACTTC.

This clonotype came up a few times. The V call is TRBV28, the J call TRBJ1-1; possible D gene TRBD1, 5 bases. The length of the CDR3 is 16 residues. In germline, CDR1 is MDHEN, CDR2 SYDVKM. Trimming cost V 2 bases and J 5 bases, with 18 bases left between them. The CDR3 sequence is CASSLVDWRGATEAFF. The CDR3 DNA reads as TGTGCCAGCAGTTTAGTCGATTGGAGGGGTGCGACTGAAGCTTTCTTT.

J is TRBJ1-2 and V is TRBV3-1; D ambiguous. Germline CDR1 reads LGHDT; CDR2 reads YNNKEL (reference sequence). The CDR3 totals 13 residues. Trimming left V 2 bases short and J 4 bases short, with 8 bases between. CDR3 nucleotide sequence: TGTGCCAGCAGCCAAAGTTATCGCTATGGCTACACCTTC. Protein sequence: CASSQSYRYGYTF.

The chain links TRBV25-1 to TRBJ2-3, with 8 nucleotides matching TRBD2. V lost 1 base and J lost 2; bases outside the gene matches: 11. The CDR3 has 18 amino acids. Germline CDR1 and CDR2: MGHDK and SYGVNS. CDR3 nucleotide sequence: TGTGCCAGCAGTGAATTCTCTTGGGCGGGAGGCCTCACAGATACGCAGTATTTT. Its translation is CASSEFSWAGGLTDTQYF. The full variable domain, its missing parts supplied by reference TRBV25-1 and TRBJ2-3, is EADIYQTPRYLVIGTGKKITLECSQTMGHDKMYWYQQDPGMELHLIHYSYGVNSTEKGDLSSESTVSRIRTEHFPLTLESARPSHTSQYLCASSEFSWAGGLTDTQYFGPGTRLTVL.

The table lists this clonotype with a few counts. The chain links TRBV20-1 to TRBJ1-2, with 7 bases lining up with TRBD1. Germline lookup yields CDR1 DFQATT and CDR2 SNEGSKA (reference sequence). The CDR3 spans 14 residues. After removal of 4 bases from V and 1 base from J, the junction contained 6 bases not matched to a gene. CDR3 protein: CSATPGQINYGYTF. The CDR3 DNA reads as TGCAGTGCTACCCCGGGACAGATTAACTATGGCTACACCTTC.